The 14 T cell receptor beta chains reported below all come from one sample, sequenced in a study of shared clonotypes between healthy human individuals (dated by TCRdb to the early 2020s). The method was the immunoSEQ multiplex PCR assay. In TCRdb, the immuneACCESS table is reduced to in-frame sequences with V and J assigned. These tables do not hold every clone; where another copy was compared, an unresolved V gene accounts for under half, and the others remain unexplained. This sample has millions of clones in its table, and just under 95% of those were observed once. In total, the top ten clones hold around 1.1% of the sample. CD8 naive samples were obtained by positive selection for CCR7 among CD45RO-negative cells, yielding a CD45RA+CCR7+ population from which TemRA cells were excluded. The sequenced material came from naive CD8+ T cells sorted from blood. The cell subset or site label on this specimen signifies: CD45RA+CCR7+. The source of these receptors is a young man in good health.

Concerning this clone: Different DNA sequences within this sample yield the same CDR3. The chain carries TRBV4-3 and TRBJ2-1, with TRBD2 matching 8 bases. Germline V gene lookup returns CDR1 LGHNA and CDR2 YSLEER. The CDR3 contains 15 residues. J was trimmed by 4 bases and V by 2 bases; bases with no gene match: 4. CDR3 DNA sequence: TGCGCCAGCAGCCAAAGAACTAGCGGATACAATGAGCAGTTCTTC. It is translated as CASSQRTSGYNEQFF.

The V gene is TRBV5-6, the J gene TRBJ1-6; no definite D call. V was clipped by 1 base and J by 1 base, with 9 bases between them. The V gene's germline CDR1 is SGHDT and CDR2 YYEEEE. CDR3 size: 16 residues. CDR3 amino acids: CASSLSHASYNSPLHF. DNA for the CDR3: TGTGCCAGCAGCTTGTCGCACGCATCCTATAATTCACCCCTCCACTTT.

J is TRBJ2-1 and V is TRBV5-1; D is unresolved. The V gene lost 3 bases and the J gene lost 0 bases, with 7 bases spanning the gap. This CDR3 comprises 14 residues. Germline V gene data show CDR1 as SGHRS and CDR2 as YFSETQ. Here the CDR3 DNA reads TGCGCCAGCAGCTCTGGGGACTCCTACAATGAGCAGTTCTTC. Translated: CASSSGDSYNEQFF.

This clone has just a few counts. The rearrangement joins TRBV9 to TRBJ1-6; a possible D gene is TRBD1 (5 bases). The CDR3 contains 13 residues. Germline lookup yields CDR1 SGDLS and CDR2 YYNGEE. Between the trimmed V and J ends, which lost 3 bases and 8 bases, there was a span of 9 bases. The CDR3 DNA follows: TGTGCCAGCAGCGACGGGGACTATTCACCCCTCCACTTT. Protein product: CASSDGDYSPLHF. The full variable domain, rest sourced from reference TRBV9 and TRBJ1-6, is DSGVTQTPKHLITATGQRVTLRCSPRSGDLSVYWYQQSLDQGLQFLIQYYNGEERAKGNILERFSAQQFPDLHSELNLSSLELGDSALYFCASSDGDYSPLHFGNGTRLTVT.

This sequence joins TRBV9 and TRBJ2-1, with D perhaps assigned TRBD1 or TRBD2 (5 bases each). CDR3 length: 16 residues. From germline, CDR1 is SGDLS and CDR2 YYNGEE. V was trimmed by 0 bases and J by 4 bases, leaving 14 bases between them. The CDR3 DNA reads as TGTGCCAGCAGCGTAGGGGGGTCCCCGATGTACAATGAGCAGTTCTTC. This gives the protein CASSVGGSPMYNEQFF.

V gene TRBV7-9 combines with J gene TRBJ2-3, with 12 bases identical to TRBD1. Germline V lookup: CDR1 SEHNR, CDR2 FQNEAQ (reference sequence). CDR3 length: 16 amino acids. With 5 bases clipped from V and 4 bases from J, the junction kept 7 bases outside the gene matches. In nucleotides, the CDR3 is TGTGCCAGCAGCCCATGGGACAGGGGGCGAGCAGATACGCAGTATTTT. This translates into CASSPWDRGRADTQYF.

Of note for this clone: The same CDR3 is also encoded by other DNA sequences in this sample. The CDR3 protein is CASSLEGQGYEQYF. Written as DNA, the CDR3 is TGTGCCAGCAGCTTAGAGGGACAGGGTTACGAGCAGTACTTC. The J gene is TRBJ2-7, the V gene TRBV7-6, with 9 bases matching TRBD1. The V segment lost 1 base and the J segment 4 bases; nucleotides outside the gene matches: 2. Germline CDR1 SGHVS, CDR2 FNYEAQ. The CDR3 runs to 14 residues.

A note on this clone: Other DNA sequences in this specimen translate into the identical CDR3. The rearrangement uses TRBV6-5 and TRBJ1-3; D possibly corresponds to TRBD1 (5 bases). The CDR3 has 13 amino acids. In germline, CDR1 is MNHEY, CDR2 SVGAGI. V was cut by 3 bases and J by 4 bases, with 7 bases left in between. DNA of the CDR3: TGTGCCAGCAGTTATGGGGCCGGAAACACCATATATTTT. It yields the protein CASSYGAGNTIYF.

This clone has a single count. The chain recombines TRBV30 with TRBJ1-4; weak D call: TRBD1 (6 bases). Between the trimmed V and J ends, which lost 3 bases and 0 bases, there was a span of 11 bases. The germline V gene encodes CDR1 GTSNPN and CDR2 SVGIG (reference sequence). The CDR3 totals 15 residues. CDR3 DNA: TGTGCCTGGAGCTCGGGGGCCTCAACTAATGAAAAACTGTTTTTT. It yields the protein CAWSSGASTNEKLFF.

This clone was counted once. V usage is TRBV7-3 and J usage is TRBJ2-5, with D tentatively TRBD2 (6 bases). The V end was cut by 4 bases, the J end by 2 bases, with 14 bases between. Germline-derived CDR1 and CDR2 are SGHTA and FQGTGA. This CDR3 is built from 15 residues. CDR3 amino acids: CASSSTGTPQETQYF. In DNA form, the CDR3 reads TGTGCCAGCAGCTCCACCGGGACTCCGCAAGAGACCCAGTACTTC.

CDR3 in amino acids: CASSLEREGGYEQYF. CDR3 bases: TGTGCCAGCAGCTTAGAAAGAGAGGGAGGGTACGAGCAGTACTTC. This chain joins TRBV7-9 and TRBJ2-7; TRBD2 agrees at 7 bases. J lost 4 bases, V lost 1 base, and 7 bases had no gene match. The V gene's germline CDR1 is SEHNR and CDR2 FQNEAQ (reference sequence). The CDR3 sequence is 15 residues long.

The chain links TRBV29-1 to TRBJ2-1; D gene unclear. V lost 5 bases and J 4 bases, leaving 15 bases between the germline ends. The CDR3 length is 14 residues. The V gene's germline CDR1 is SQVTM and CDR2 ANQGSEA. The CDR3 loop reads CSVQTPLQYNEQFF. The CDR3 coding sequence is TGCAGCGTTCAAACCCCTCTACAATACAATGAGCAGTTCTTC.

V usage is TRBV4-3 and J usage is TRBJ1-2; possible D gene TRBD1, 5 bases. CDR3 size: 14 residues. Germline values: CDR1 LGHNA, CDR2 YSLEER. Between the trimmed V and J ends, which lost 4 bases and 4 bases, there was a span of 13 bases. The CDR3 DNA follows: TGCGCCAGCAGCCCTAATGGGGGGACCTATGGCTACACCTTC. Protein: CASSPNGGTYGYTF.

This chain connects TRBV27 to TRBJ1-5; D is unresolved. This CDR3 is built from 18 residues. With 7 bases removed from V and 0 bases from J, the gap between germline ends came to 22 bases. Germline V gives CDR1 MNHEY, CDR2 SMNVEV (reference sequence). The CDR3 spells CASKPTMGGIYSNQPQHF. Here the CDR3 DNA reads TGTGCCAGCAAGCCAACGATGGGCGGCATTTATAGCAATCAGCCCCAGCATTTT.